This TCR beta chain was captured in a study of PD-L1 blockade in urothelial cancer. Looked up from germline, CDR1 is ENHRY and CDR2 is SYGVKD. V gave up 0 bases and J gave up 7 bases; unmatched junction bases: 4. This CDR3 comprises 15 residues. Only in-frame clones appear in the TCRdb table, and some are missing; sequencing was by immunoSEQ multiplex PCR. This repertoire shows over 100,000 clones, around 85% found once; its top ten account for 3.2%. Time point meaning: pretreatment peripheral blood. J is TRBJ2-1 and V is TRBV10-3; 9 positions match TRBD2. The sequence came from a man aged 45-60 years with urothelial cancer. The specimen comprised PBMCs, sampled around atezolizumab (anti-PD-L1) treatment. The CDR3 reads CAISESREGRNEQFF. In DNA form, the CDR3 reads TGTGCCATCAGTGAGTCGCGGGAGGGCCGAAATGAGCAGTTCTTC.